Detailed here is one T cell receptor beta chain. Its target is not known. The data originate from a study of Graves' ophthalmopathy and Graves' hyperthyroidism. Germline V gives CDR1 SGHRS, CDR2 YFSETQ. The CDR3 has 14 amino acids. With 0 bases removed from V and 4 bases from J, the gap between germline ends came to 7 bases. RNA served as the template for amplifying TCR beta CDR3 regions. Investigators did first-round RT-PCR with HTBI primers, then second-round multiplex PCR. TCRdb re-called the multiplex PCR reads through MiXCR, storing one row per CDR3 protein. The table records over 40,000 distinct CDR3 sequences, 50% to 65% of them present only once. Broader study findings: It was with around 71% sensitivity and about 72% specificity that the model predicted ophthalmopathy progression.

Each donor who had ophthalmopathy showed moderate-to-severe activity, a CAS of ≥3, a NOSPECS of ≥4, and a duration under 3 months. The gene calls are TRBV5-1 and TRBJ2-2; no clear D gene. Sequenced material: peripheral blood. The source of this sequence is an adult man with Graves' ophthalmopathy. The CDR3 here is CASSLDLTTGELFF. CDR3 DNA: TGCGCCAGCAGCTTGGATCTGACCACCGGGGAGCTGTTTTTT.